A single TCR beta chain is shown here with its context. The source of the sample is a study of cytomegalovirus exposure and HLA in healthy donors. The protocol was immunoSEQ multiplex PCR, while the TCRdb copy is restricted to in-frame clones and leaves out a portion. The repertoire includes roughly 150,000 clones, 85% to 90% of them detected once, and about 3.5% sits in the top ten. The sequence derives from a woman in her late teens or twenties in good health and CMV-seropositive. The sequenced material came from PBMCs.

The CDR3 DNA follows: TGTGCCAGCAGCTCTCCCATAGCGGGAGGCGGAGAGACCCAGTACTTC. It encodes CASSSPIAGGGETQYF. The chain has TRBV28 and TRBJ2-5, with TRBD2 matching over 10 bases. The CDR3 is made up of 16 amino acids. Germline-derived CDR1 and CDR2 are MDHEN and SYDVKM. Losses at the gene ends were 6 bases for V and 4 bases for J; bases not matched to a gene: 11. The full variable domain, in which reference TRBV28 and TRBJ2-5 provide the parts outside the CDR3, is DVKVTQSSRYLVKRTGEKVFLECVQDMDHENMFWYRQDPGLGLRLIYFSYDVKMKEKGDIPEGYSVSREKKERFSLILESASTNQTSMYLCASSSPIAGGGETQYFGPGTRLLVL.